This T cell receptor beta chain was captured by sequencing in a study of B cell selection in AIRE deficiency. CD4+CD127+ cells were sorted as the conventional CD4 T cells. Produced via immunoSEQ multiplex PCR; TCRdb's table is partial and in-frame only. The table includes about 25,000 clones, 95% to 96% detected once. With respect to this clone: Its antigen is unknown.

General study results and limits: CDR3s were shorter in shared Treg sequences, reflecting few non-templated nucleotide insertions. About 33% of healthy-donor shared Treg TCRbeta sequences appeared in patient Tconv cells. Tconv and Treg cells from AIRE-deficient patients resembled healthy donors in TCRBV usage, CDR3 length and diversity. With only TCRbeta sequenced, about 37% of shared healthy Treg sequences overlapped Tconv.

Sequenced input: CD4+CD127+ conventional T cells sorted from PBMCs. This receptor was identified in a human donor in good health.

The CDR3 here is CASSRISRGGTDTQYF. Here the CDR3 DNA reads TGCGCCAGCAGCCGAATCAGCAGGGGGGGCACAGATACGCAGTATTTT. The V and J genes are TRBV5-1 and TRBJ2-3, with D possibly matching TRBD1 (7 bases). From germline, CDR1 is SGHRS and CDR2 YFSETQ. The ends were cut back, 4 bases at V and 1 base at J, with 16 bases in the middle. The CDR3 is 16 residues long.